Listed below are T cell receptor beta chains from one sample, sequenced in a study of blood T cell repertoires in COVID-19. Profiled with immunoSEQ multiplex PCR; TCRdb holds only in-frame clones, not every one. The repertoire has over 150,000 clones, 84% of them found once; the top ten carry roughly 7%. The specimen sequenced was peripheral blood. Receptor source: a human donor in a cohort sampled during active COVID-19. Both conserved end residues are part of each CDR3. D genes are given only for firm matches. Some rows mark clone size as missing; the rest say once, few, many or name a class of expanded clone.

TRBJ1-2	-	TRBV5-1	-	CASSPPRQTPDGYTF	TGCGCCAGCAGCCCCCCTCGACAGACCCCCGATGGCTACACCTTC
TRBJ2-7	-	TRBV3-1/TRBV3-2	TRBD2	CASSPAPSSGGAPEQYF	TGTGCCAGCAGCCCAGCCCCCTCTAGCGGGGGGGCGCCGGAGCAGTACTTC
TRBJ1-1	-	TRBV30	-	CAWSRRMNTEAFF	TGTGCCTGGAGCCGGAGAATGAACACTGAAGCTTTCTTT
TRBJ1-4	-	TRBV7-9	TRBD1	CASSRDRVIEKLFF	TGTGCCAGCAGCCGGGACAGGGTGATTGAAAAACTGTTTTTT
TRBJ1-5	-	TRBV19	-	CASSIEQSFNQPQHF	TGTGCCAGTAGTATTGAACAGTCCTTCAATCAGCCCCAGCATTTT
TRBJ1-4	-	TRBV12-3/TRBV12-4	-	CASSPREGEKLFF	TGTGCCAGCAGTCCCAGGGAGGGTGAAAAACTGTTTTTT
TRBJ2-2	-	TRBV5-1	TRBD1	CASSLAPGQVDTGELFF	TGCGCCAGCAGCTTGGCGCCGGGACAGGTTGACACCGGGGAGCTGTTTTTT
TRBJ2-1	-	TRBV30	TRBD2	CAWSLGGGNEQFF	TGTGCCTGGAGCCTGGGCGGGGGCAATGAGCAGTTCTTC
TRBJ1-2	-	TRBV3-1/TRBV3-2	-	CASSQDFYGRWSYGYTF	TGTGCCAGCAGCCAAGACTTTTATGGTCGATGGAGCTATGGCTACACCTTC
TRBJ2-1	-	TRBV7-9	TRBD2	CASTPQAGGSRYNEQFF	TGTGCCAGCACTCCTCAAGCGGGGGGTTCCCGCTACAATGAGCAGTTCTTC
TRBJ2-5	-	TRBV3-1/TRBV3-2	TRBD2	CASSQGWGLARGETQYF	TGTGCCAGCAGCCAAGGATGGGGACTAGCACGGGGTGAGACCCAGTACTTC
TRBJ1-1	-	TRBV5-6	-	CASSPVRSQRYTEAFF	TGTGCCAGCAGCCCAGTGCGATCCCAGCGCTACACTGAAGCTTTCTTT
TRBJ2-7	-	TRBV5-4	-	CASSLDREGDEQYF	TGTGCCAGCAGCTTGGACAGGGAAGGTGACGAGCAGTACTTC
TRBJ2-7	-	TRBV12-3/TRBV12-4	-	CASSFGVHEQYF	TGTGCCAGCAGTTTCGGGGTCCACGAGCAGTACTTC
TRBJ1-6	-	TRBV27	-	CASTSDRSYNSPLHF	TGTGCCAGCACTTCGGACAGAAGCTATAATTCACCCCTCCACTTT
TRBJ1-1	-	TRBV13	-	CASSLGRGSLTNTEAFF	TGTGCCAGCAGCTTAGGCCGGGGGAGCCTGACGAACACTGAAGCTTTCTTT
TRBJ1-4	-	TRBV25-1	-	CASSELGLSNEKLFF	TGTGCCAGCAGTGAATTGGGGCTATCTAATGAAAAACTGTTTTTT
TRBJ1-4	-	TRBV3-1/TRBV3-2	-	CASSQDHSRGGEKLFF	TGTGCCAGCAGCCAAGATCACTCGCGAGGCGGTGAAAAACTGTTTTTT
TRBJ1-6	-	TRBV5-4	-	CASSLGVENSPLHF	TGTGCCAGCAGCTTGGGTGTAGAGAATTCACCCCTCCACTTT
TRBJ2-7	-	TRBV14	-	CASSLRTEAYEQYF	TGTGCCAGCAGCCTACGGACAGAAGCCTACGAGCAGTACTTC
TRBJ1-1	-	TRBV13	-	CASSSLTEAFF	TGTGCCAGCAGCTCCTTAACTGAAGCTTTCTTT
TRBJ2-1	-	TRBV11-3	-	CASSLDRGLFNEQFF	TGTGCCAGCAGCTTAGACAGGGGCCTTTTCAATGAGCAGTTCTTC
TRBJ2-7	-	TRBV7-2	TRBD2	CASSGGTSGVYEQYF	TGTGCCAGCAGCGGGGGGACTAGCGGGGTCTACGAGCAGTACTTC
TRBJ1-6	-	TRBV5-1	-	CASSLGIRDLRRGSPLHF	TGCGCCAGCAGCTTGGGGATCCGGGACCTCCGGCGGGGTTCACCCCTCCACTTT
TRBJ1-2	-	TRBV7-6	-	CASSLVAGGQGYGYTF	TGTGCCAGCAGCTTAGTGGCTGGCGGTCAGGGCTATGGCTACACCTTC
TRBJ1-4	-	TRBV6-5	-	CASSYEPSGKLFF	TGTGCCAGCAGTTATGAGCCCTCTGGAAAACTGTTTTTT
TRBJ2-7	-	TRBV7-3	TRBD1	CASSHDRGYEQYF	TGTGCCAGCAGCCACGACAGGGGGTACGAGCAGTACTTC
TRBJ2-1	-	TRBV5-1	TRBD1	CASTPGTGESEQFF	TGCGCCAGCACTCCCGGGACAGGGGAAAGTGAGCAGTTCTTC
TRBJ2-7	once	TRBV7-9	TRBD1	CASSYRQGATYEQYF	TGTGCCAGCAGTTATAGGCAGGGGGCAACCTACGAGCAGTACTTC
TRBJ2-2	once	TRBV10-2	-	CASSESGITGITGELFF	TGCGCCAGCAGTGAGTCGGGAATAACAGGGATCACCGGGGAGCTGTTTTTT
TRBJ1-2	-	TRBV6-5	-	CASSRPGEMDGYTF	TGTGCCAGCAGTCGCCCCGGGGAAATGGATGGCTACACCTTC
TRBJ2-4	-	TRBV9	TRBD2	CASSGSLTSPEAKNIQYF	TGTGCCAGCAGCGGATCCCTGACTAGCCCAGAAGCCAAAAACATTCAGTACTTC
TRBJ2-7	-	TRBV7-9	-	CASSLDLGQIYEQYF	TGTGCCAGCAGCTTAGATTTAGGACAAATCTACGAGCAGTACTTC
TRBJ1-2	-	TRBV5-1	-	CASSLGPEDYGYTF	TGCGCCAGCAGCTTGGGGCCGGAGGACTATGGCTACACCTTC
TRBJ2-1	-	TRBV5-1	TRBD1	CASGQITGGAYNEQFF	TGCGCCAGCGGTCAAATTACAGGGGGCGCCTACAATGAGCAGTTCTTC
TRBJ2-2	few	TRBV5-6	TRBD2	CASSFGLGNTGELFF	TGTGCCAGCAGCTTCGGACTAGGAAACACCGGGGAGCTGTTTTTT
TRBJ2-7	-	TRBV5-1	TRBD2	CASSLVSGGRIYEQYF	TGCGCCAGCAGCTTGGTTTCGGGGGGAAGGATCTACGAGCAGTACTTC
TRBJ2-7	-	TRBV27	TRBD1	CASSPGTGSLQKQYF	TGTGCCAGCAGTCCCGGGACAGGGTCTTTACAAAAGCAGTACTTC
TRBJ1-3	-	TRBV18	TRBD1	CASSPERTGASGNTIYF	TGTGCCAGCTCACCGGAGAGGACAGGGGCCTCTGGAAACACCATATATTTT
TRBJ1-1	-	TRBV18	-	CASSPQTGDVNTEAFF	TGTGCCAGCTCACCACAAACGGGGGACGTGAACACTGAAGCTTTCTTT
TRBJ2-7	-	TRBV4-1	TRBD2	CASSQDPAITSGGPPYEQYF	TGCGCCAGCAGCCAAGACCCGGCGATTACTAGCGGGGGGCCTCCGTACGAGCAGTACTTC
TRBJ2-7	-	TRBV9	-	CASSNDRLAYEQYF	TGTGCCAGCAGCAACGACAGGCTGGCCTACGAGCAGTACTTC
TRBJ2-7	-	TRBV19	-	CASSLRHRAGYEQYF	TGTGCCAGTAGTCTCAGGCACAGGGCCGGCTACGAGCAGTACTTC
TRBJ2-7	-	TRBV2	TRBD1	CASSKPGQHYEQYF	TGTGCCAGCAGTAAACCGGGACAGCACTACGAGCAGTACTTC
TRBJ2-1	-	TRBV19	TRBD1	CASSIQGQEVSEQFF	TGTGCCAGTAGTATCCAGGGACAGGAGGTCAGTGAGCAGTTCTTC